This T cell receptor (beta chain) was sequenced in a study of T cell responses to AZD1222 COVID-19 vaccine. Study-level information: The study pooled second doses at about 4 or about 12 weeks.

Points from the study as a whole: Donor demographics were predominantly white British with a female majority; clonal diversity may be underestimated. When two AZD1222 doses had been given, Spike-specific TCR breadth and depth rose.

On this clone: No antigen is known for it.

Trimming pared 2 bases from V and 6 bases from J, leaving 19 bases between. Per germline, CDR1 SEHNR and CDR2 FQNEAQ (reference sequence). The CDR3 totals 17 residues. TCRdb keeps only in-frame clones here, not all; method: immunoSEQ multiplex PCR. The sample has more than 85,000 clones, more than 70% seen once. The rearrangement links TRBV7-9 to TRBJ1-4; possibly TRBD1 for D (5 bases). The receptor's source is an adult in good health. Sequenced material: peripheral blood, taken on day 0 of AZD1222 vaccination. The CDR3 sequence is CASSLSLLAGSDEKLFF. CDR3 DNA: TGTGCCAGCAGCTTAAGTCTTCTGGCAGGGTCTGATGAAAAACTGTTTTTT.